The present entry profiles one T cell receptor (beta chain) with its context. The antigen remains unidentified. These data are taken from a study of cytomegalovirus exposure and HLA in healthy donors. Across the whole study: The same platform as the 650 to 700 first-cohort repertoires was used for the roughly 130 validation repertoires, a later analysis reported.

General study points: Cytomegalovirus-associated TCR beta chains were listed, numbering some 170.

The repertoire was sequenced with immunoSEQ multiplex PCR; TCRdb's copy has only in-frame clones and lacks some. The sample has 65,000 to 75,000 clones, around 94% seen once. The donors formed part of the 120-subject validation cohort, distinct from the approximately 640-subject first cohort. This sequence originates from a man in his late teens or twenties in good health and CMV-seropositive. Sequenced input: PBMCs.

CDR3 nucleotides: TGTGCCAGCAGCTTAGATCTTGTGAGGGAGCAGTTCTTC. Residues: CASSLDLVREQFF. The chain recombines TRBV7-3 with TRBJ2-1; D is uncertain. Germline lookup yields CDR1 SGHTA and CDR2 FQGTGA. CDR3 size: 13 residues. The V end lost 2 bases, the J end lost 10 bases, and 12 bases lay between the germline ends.